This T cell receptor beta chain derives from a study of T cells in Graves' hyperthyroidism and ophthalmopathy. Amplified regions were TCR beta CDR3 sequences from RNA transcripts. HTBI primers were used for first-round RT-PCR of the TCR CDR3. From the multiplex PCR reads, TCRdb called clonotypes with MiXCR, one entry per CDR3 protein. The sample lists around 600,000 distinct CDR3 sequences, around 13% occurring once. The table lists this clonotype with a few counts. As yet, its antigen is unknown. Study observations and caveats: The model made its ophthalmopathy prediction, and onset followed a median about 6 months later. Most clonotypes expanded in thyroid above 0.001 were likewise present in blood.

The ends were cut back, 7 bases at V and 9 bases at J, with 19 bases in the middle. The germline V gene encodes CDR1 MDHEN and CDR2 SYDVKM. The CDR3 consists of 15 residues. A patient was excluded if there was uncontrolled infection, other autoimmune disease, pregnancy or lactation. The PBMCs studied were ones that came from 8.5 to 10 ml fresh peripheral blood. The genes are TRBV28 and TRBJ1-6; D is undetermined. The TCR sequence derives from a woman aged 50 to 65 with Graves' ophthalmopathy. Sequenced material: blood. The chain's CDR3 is CASIRRGGFVSPLHF. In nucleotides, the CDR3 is TGTGCCAGCATCAGACGGGGAGGTTTTGTTTCACCCCTCCACTTT.